These 11 T cell receptor beta chains originate from one sample sequenced in a study of blood T cell repertoires in COVID-19. Assay used: immunoSEQ multiplex PCR; TCRdb lists only in-frame clones, some missing. The sample consists of about 20,000 clones, about 89% of them appearing once. Specimen: peripheral blood. The receptors derive from a woman aged 55 to 70 with active COVID-19.

The chain employs TRBV7-9 and TRBJ2-7, with 9 nucleotides matching TRBD1. Germline CDR1 SEHNR, CDR2 FQNEAQ (reference sequence). Germline trimming cut 4 bases from V and 6 bases from J; bases unmatched to any gene: 1. The CDR3 is made up of 12 amino acids. The CDR3 loop is CASSWTGVEQYF. CDR3 DNA: TGTGCCAGCAGCTGGACAGGGGTCGAGCAGTACTTC.

The gene calls are TRBV11-2 and TRBJ2-3; possible D gene TRBD2, 6 bases. Germline assignment: CDR1 SGHAT and CDR2 FQNNGV. The CDR3 runs to 16 residues. V lost 1 base, J lost 0 bases, and 11 bases lay in between. CDR3 DNA: TGTGCCAGCAGCTTAGGGTTCCGGGGGAGCACAGATACGCAGTATTTT. Translation: CASSLGFRGSTDTQYF.

This rearrangement joins TRBV5-6 to TRBJ2-5; a possible D gene is TRBD2 (5 bases). CDR1 and CDR2 (germline): SGHDT, YYEEEE. The V gene lost 4 bases and the J gene lost 2 bases, with 15 bases spanning the gap. The CDR3 covers 15 residues. The CDR3 is CASSLSGVAQETQYF. CDR3 coding DNA: TGTGCCAGCAGCCTCTCCGGGGTAGCTCAAGAGACCCAGTACTTC. Full variable domain (outside the CDR3, taken from reference TRBV5-6 and TRBJ2-5): DAGVTQSPTHLIKTRGQQVTLRCSPKSGHDTVSWYQQALGQGPQFIFQYYEEEERQRGNFPDRFSGHQFPNYSSELNVNALLLGDSALYLCASSLSGVAQETQYFGPGTRLLVL.

In its sample, this clone was seen a few times. The V call is TRBV2, the J call TRBJ1-2, with no clear D. V gave up 7 bases and J gave up 3 bases, with 9 bases separating them. The CDR3 runs to 12 residues. Per germline, CDR1 SNHLY and CDR2 FYNNEI. CDR3 nucleotide sequence: TGTGCCAGCATGGGAGGAGACTATGGCTACACCTTC. Protein product: CASMGGDYGYTF.

The chain is built from TRBV19 and TRBJ1-1; D is undetermined. Trimming took off 6 bases at V and 7 bases at J, with 12 bases between the two ends. The CDR3 contains 12 residues. CDR1 is LNHDA, CDR2 SQIVND, per germline (reference sequence). CDR3 bases: TGTGCCAGTAGCCAAACAGCCGATGAAGCTTTCTTT. The encoded protein is CASSQTADEAFF.

This clone has only one observation. The J gene is TRBJ2-3, the V gene TRBV29-1, with TRBD2 matching 9 bases. Trimming cost V 3 bases and J 4 bases; bases outside gene matches: 5. Per germline, CDR1 SQVTM and CDR2 ANQGSEA. CDR3 length: 14 amino acids. CDR3 region: CSVEVAGVSDTQYF. The CDR3 DNA follows: TGCAGCGTTGAGGTAGCGGGGGTCTCAGATACGCAGTATTTT.

This clone has more than one count but fewer than ten. CDR3 amino acids: CASSLAGLVQGGQPQHF. In DNA form, the CDR3 reads TGTGCCAGCAGCTTAGCGGGTCTTGTACAGGGCGGTCAGCCCCAGCATTTT. The chain links TRBV7-8 to TRBJ1-5, with D possibly TRBD1 on 6 matching bases. The CDR3 has 17 residues. Germline V gives CDR1 SGHVS, CDR2 FQNEAQ. V was cut by 0 bases and J by 6 bases, with 18 bases left in between.

This clone turned up a few times. The rearrangement links TRBV14 to TRBJ2-3; D uncertain. CDR3 length equals 16 residues. Germline assignment: CDR1 SGHDN and CDR2 FVKESK. Trimming pared 4 bases from V and 3 bases from J, leaving 17 bases between. Here the CDR3 DNA reads TGTGCCAGCAGCCCCTCAGACAAAGGCTGGACAGATACGCAGTATTTT. Encoded protein: CASSPSDKGWTDTQYF. The variable domain in full, with the rest retrieved from reference TRBV14 and TRBJ2-3, is EAGVTQFPSHSVIEKGQTVTLRCDPISGHDNLYWYRRVMGKEIKFLLHFVKESKQDESGMPNNRFLAERTGGTYSTLKVQPAELEDSGVYFCASSPSDKGWTDTQYFGPGTRLTVL.

This clone was counted only a few times. The chain couples TRBV11-2 to TRBJ1-4; D not resolved. This CDR3 has 14 amino acids. In germline, CDR1 is SGHAT, CDR2 FQNNGV. The germline V and J ends were trimmed by 5 bases and 2 bases, with 9 bases remaining between them. CDR3 region: CASSVSWTNEKLFF. The CDR3 DNA sequence: TGTGCCAGCAGCGTGAGTTGGACTAATGAAAAACTGTTTTTT.

The chain combines TRBV7-2 with TRBJ1-4; 8 bases agree with TRBD1. CDR3 length: 15 residues. Germline V gene lookup returns CDR1 SGHTA and CDR2 FQGNSA. With 4 bases clipped from V and 7 bases from J, the junction kept 8 bases outside the gene matches. The CDR3 loop is CASSYGGTGTEKLFF. CDR3 in DNA: TGTGCCAGCAGCTACGGGGGGACAGGAACTGAAAAACTGTTTTTT.

This rearrangement joins TRBV6-5 to TRBJ2-1; 8 bases fit TRBD1. The CDR3 runs to 15 residues. Germline V CDR1 and CDR2: MNHEY, SVGAGI. After removal of 4 bases from V and 7 bases from J, the junction contained 9 bases not matched to a gene. The CDR3 sequence is CASSSDRGPLNEQFF. CDR3 nucleotides: TGTGCCAGCAGTTCCGACAGGGGCCCTTTGAATGAGCAGTTCTTC.